This TCR beta chain emerged from a study of shared clonotypes between healthy human individuals (dated by TCRdb to 2020 to 2022). Study-wide context: The cohort included a few men and two women between 18 and 49 years of age. To increase sequencing depth and limit assay-specific biases, different laboratories used diverse techniques to prepare libraries and sequence TCR repertoires. Per donor, three plates each were used for CD4 naive and CD4 memory, two for CD8 naive, and one for CD8 memory. Between about 0.8 and 9 billion PBMCs per donor were obtained by leukapheresis. Blood TCR repertoires of about five healthy adults were deeply sequenced to estimate repertoire size and the extent of clonotype sharing between individuals.

Cut back by 2 bases and 8 bases, the V and J ends lie 10 bases apart. CDR1 SGHRS and CDR2 YFSETQ were looked up in the germline V gene. From its cysteine to its phenylalanine, the CDR3 spans 12 amino acids. Kept here is only the CDR3 DNA, which spans 36 bases and is read in frame from base 1. Healthy HIV-negative adults with no recently reported acute infections or vaccinations were included as donors. Only Caucasian adults living in Nashville, Tennessee, USA were represented among the donors. CD4+ T cells were enriched through magnetic negative selection, after which naive cells were positively selected on CD45RA and the remaining negative fraction served as the memory subset. After blood collection by leukapheresis, PBMCs were isolated using Ficoll-Histopaque density gradient centrifugation and then cryopreserved in the vapor phase of liquid nitrogen. Analytical flow cytometry was used to check the purity and quantity of each magnetically sorted T cell population. Genomic DNA was isolated from every sorted fraction and measured by UV absorbance on a Nanodrop 2000c.

Regarding this clone: The clone's antigen remains unknown. One base away there is no much larger clone; base qualities are not given. The identical CDR3 is also encoded by other nucleotide sequences in the sample.

Study-wide findings and limitations: Because the study included a small number of donors, the genetic and exposure-history diversity represented was limited. Larger estimated clonotype richness was generally found for naive subsets than for memory subsets. Even with the large sequencing depth, rarefaction of the sorted-subset datasets indicated that sequencing was incomplete. Pairwise subsampling indicated that sequencing depth was expected to affect the degree of clonotype sharing among donors. Approximately 5% of naive CD4, around 4% of naive CD8, about 2.4% of memory CD4, and approximately 0.39% of memory CD8 clonotypes were shared across several donors. Sampling was restricted to blood, and TCR repertoires in tissue are likely to differ from TCR repertoires in blood. Higher generation probabilities were observed for clonotypes shared by all four sorted-subset donors than for non-shared clonotypes.

Using the deep immunoSEQ assay, TCR CDR3 regions were amplified from genomic DNA by multiplex PCR. Extracted genomic DNA from each cell subset was distributed evenly across all wells of several immunoSEQ 96-well plates, and each plate was treated as a replicate. For sorted subsets, each replicate PCR was loaded with about 0.2 ug genomic DNA, equivalent to 32,000 or so T cell genomes. The purified libraries were quantified using a Qubit 3.0 fluorometer, sized with a Bioanalyzer 2100, and then quantified again using the KAPA Library Quantification kit. Each immunoSEQ 96-well plate was sequenced on its own single-read 150-cycle Illumina NextSeq 550 flow cell. The paper's processing steps were these. The immunoSEQ output contained only junctional sequences without quality scores, so filtering could not match that applied to full-length reads. To assign V/J genes and CDR3, sequences were annotated using PyIR, a Python wrapper for IgBLAST v1.9, with IMGT germline references. Any read was removed if the V/J assignment was weak (E-value above 1e-6), the CDR3 was missing, or the read contained stop codons, out-of-frame junctions, or ambiguous translated residues. V3J clonotypes were defined as sequences sharing the same inferred V gene, J gene, and CDR3 amino acid sequence. The percentage overlap between two repertoires was calculated by dividing the number of shared unique clonotypes by the size of the smaller repertoire. Three approaches were used to assess repertoire richness: RTK rarefaction, the Chao1 estimator, and Recon v2.1 estimates of unobserved clonotypes. For all TCRbeta clonotypes obtained by the gDNA method from a handful of donors, generation probabilities were computed with OLGA. TCRdb took over this immuneACCESS table, retaining in-frame rearrangements with V and J assigned. Such tables are incomplete; in checked studies, under half of the missing clones stem from an unresolved V gene, and the remainder is unexplained. D and trimming come from the DNA, and the V and J calls and clone size come from that table. In this sample the table shows some 1.4 million clones, about 96% of which occur a single time. Over 1% of the sample comes from the top ten.

Here the chain combines TRBV5-1 and TRBJ1-2, with the D gene uncertain. The sequenced material came from naive CD4+ T cells sorted from blood. According to the study, the label for this sample's cell subset or site signals: CD45RA+ positively selected. The TCR sequence derives from a man in his thirties or forties in good health. The nucleotides read TGCGCCAGCAGCTTTCCAGGTGGAGGCTACACCTTC. This codes for CASSFPGGGYTF.